A single sample gave rise to the 27 T cell receptor beta chains below, sequenced in a study of cytomegalovirus exposure and HLA in healthy donors. The study ran its PCR with 60 Vbeta and 13 Jbeta primers. Assay: immunoSEQ multiplex PCR; the TCRdb copy retains only in-frame clones and omits some. The sample has approximately 100,000 clones, 76% seen once. The sequenced sample was PBMCs. These TCRs come from a man between 40 and 49 years old in good health and CMV-seronegative.

In this sample, this clone turned up once. The chain recombines TRBV5-4 with TRBJ2-3, with a possible D match to TRBD1 (6 bases). The V end was cut by 3 bases, the J end by 0 bases, with 11 bases between. CDR3 length: 15 amino acids. Germline V lookup: CDR1 SGHNT, CDR2 YYREEE (reference sequence). The CDR3 is CASSYGQTSTDTQYF. The CDR3, as DNA: TGTGCCAGCAGCTACGGACAGACTAGCACAGATACGCAGTATTTT.

This clone was detected a few times. The rearrangement joins TRBV19 to TRBJ2-3, with TRBD2 matching over 8 bases. The CDR3 is made up of 14 amino acids. CDR1 is LNHDA, CDR2 SQIVND, per germline (reference sequence). Germline trimming cut 5 bases from V and 3 bases from J; bases unmatched to any gene: 4. CDR3 amino acids: CASSPRLATDTQYF. The CDR3 nucleotides are TGTGCCAGTAGTCCCCGACTAGCGACAGATACGCAGTATTTT.

The genes are TRBV19 and TRBJ2-2; 9 bases align to TRBD1. The CDR3 covers 15 residues. Germline V lookup: CDR1 LNHDA, CDR2 SQIVND (reference sequence). The junction had 9 bases not matched to a gene; V was cut back by 7 bases and J by 6 bases. The CDR3, as DNA: TGTGCCAGTACCCAGGGACAGGGACGGGCCGGGGAGCTGTTTTTT. It yields the protein CASTQGQGRAGELFF.

The rearrangement joins TRBV5-1 to TRBJ1-3; weak D call: TRBD1 (6 bases). V was clipped by 3 bases and J by 4 bases, with 8 bases between them. Germline V gene sequence: CDR1 SGHRS, CDR2 YFSETQ. This CDR3 spans 13 amino acids. The CDR3 reads CASSSGQGNTIYF. CDR3 sequence (DNA): TGCGCCAGCAGCTCGGGACAAGGAAACACCATATATTTT.

The chain has TRBV10-3 and TRBJ2-2, with 8 positions matching TRBD2. Germline V gene data show CDR1 as ENHRY and CDR2 as SYGVKD. The CDR3 spans 15 residues. J gave up 9 bases and V 6 bases, and 12 bases lay outside the gene matches. The CDR3, as DNA: TGTGCCATCAGGGGCGGGACTAGAAGTGTCCGGGAGCTGTTTTTT. Protein sequence: CAIRGGTRSVRELFF.

This clone was counted between two and nine times. This chain connects TRBV6-5 to TRBJ1-2; TRBD1 might be the D (6 bases). The CDR3 totals 13 residues. In germline, CDR1 is MNHEY, CDR2 SVGAGI. Deletions cut 7 bases from V and 1 base from J, with 10 bases between. As DNA, the CDR3 is TGTGCCAGCACCAAGGACAGTAACTATGGCTACACCTTC. Amino acids: CASTKDSNYGYTF.

With respect to this clone: Different DNA sequences within this sample yield the same CDR3. The rearrangement joins TRBV7-9 to TRBJ1-6, with D perhaps TRBD1 (5 bases). Trimming shortened V by 4 bases and J by 5 bases, and 12 bases separated the two germline ends. The CDR3 runs 15 residues. The germline CDR1 and CDR2 sequences are SEHNR and FQNEAQ (reference sequence). The CDR3 DNA reads TGTGCCAGCAGCTCGAGACAGTTAGATAATTCACCCCTCCACTTT. Its translation is CASSSRQLDNSPLHF.

This chain joins TRBV29-1 and TRBJ1-1; D may be TRBD1 (5 bases). V shed 0 bases and J shed 1 base, with 15 bases lying between them. This CDR3 comprises 16 residues. Germline assignment: CDR1 SQVTM and CDR2 ANQGSEA. The CDR3 loop is CSVEDLAGLANTEAFF. The DNA for the CDR3 is TGCAGCGTTGAAGATCTGGCAGGGTTGGCGAACACTGAAGCTTTCTTT.

The chain links TRBV6-5 to TRBJ2-3; D is perhaps TRBD1 (5 bases). The germline CDR1 and CDR2 sequences are MNHEY and SVGAGI. The CDR3 length is 14 residues. V was pared by 7 bases and J by 4 bases, with 15 bases between. In DNA, the CDR3 is TGTGCCAGCATCGTACTCCCAGGGTCAGATACGCAGTATTTT. Translation: CASIVLPGSDTQYF.

The CDR3 region has the DNA TGTGCCAGCAGTTCCCCGGACAGGGGGACCTATGGCTACACCTTC. It yields the protein CASSSPDRGTYGYTF. V is TRBV6-5 and J is TRBJ1-2; 10 bases line up with TRBD1. In germline, CDR1 is MNHEY, CDR2 SVGAGI. Losses at the gene ends were 4 bases for V and 4 bases for J; bases not matched to a gene: 6. CDR3 length: 15 amino acids.

The J gene is TRBJ2-7, the V gene TRBV7-9, with D possibly being TRBD1 (5 bases). The germline gives CDR1 SEHNR, CDR2 FQNEAQ (reference sequence). The CDR3 length is 12 residues. The CDR3 reads CSSSFQGYEQYV. The CDR3 DNA follows: TGTTCCAGCAGCTTCCAGGGTTACGAGCAGTACGTC.

The chain employs TRBV15 and TRBJ1-1; 11 bases fit TRBD1. CDR3 size: 17 residues. Germline CDR1 and CDR2: LNHNV and YYDKDF (reference sequence). J lost 5 bases, V lost 0 bases, and 8 bases had no gene match. CDR3 in amino acids: CATSREGTGGRRTEAFF. The CDR3 region has the DNA TGTGCCACCAGCAGAGAAGGGACAGGGGGGAGGAGGACTGAAGCTTTCTTT.

The chain employs TRBV29-1 and TRBJ1-2; D gene unclear. The CDR3 length is 15 residues. The germline V and J ends were trimmed by 8 bases and 0 bases, with 19 bases remaining between them. In germline, CDR1 is SQVTM, CDR2 ANQGSEA. This CDR3 is CSTEAEGFANYGYTF. As DNA, the CDR3 is TGCAGCACCGAGGCCGAGGGTTTCGCTAACTATGGCTACACCTTC.

The V gene is TRBV20-1, the J gene TRBJ2-1, with no clear D. Looked up from germline, CDR1 is DFQATT and CDR2 is SNEGSKA (reference sequence). Between the trimmed V and J ends, which lost 3 bases and 7 bases, there was a span of 4 bases. The CDR3 is 10 amino acids. The CDR3 DNA is TGCAGTGCTAGTGAGAATGAGCAGTTCTTC. Residues: CSASENEQFF.

The DNA of the CDR3 is TGTGCCACCCGTCCAGGACAGGGCGTGGGCACTGAAGCTTTCTTT. Its translation: CATRPGQGVGTEAFF. V is TRBV12-1 and J is TRBJ1-1; the table's D call, TRBD1, was not checked against the DNA. TRBV12-1 corresponds to a pseudogene. This CDR3 is built from 15 residues.

The chain is built from TRBV5-4 and TRBJ2-5; D perhaps matches TRBD1 (5 bases). This CDR3 region has 13 residues. CDR1 and CDR2 (germline): SGHNT, YYREEE (reference sequence). V lost 4 bases and J 5 bases, leaving 12 bases between the germline ends. The CDR3 DNA follows: TGTGCCAGCAGCACGGCCAGGGTGGAGACCCAGTACTTC. It yields the protein CASSTARVETQYF.

This clone was seen a handful of times. J is TRBJ2-2 and V is TRBV2; D not resolved. Germline CDR1 is SNHLY and CDR2 is FYNNEI. The germline V and J ends were trimmed by 5 bases and 3 bases, with 4 bases remaining between them. CDR3 size: 12 residues. The CDR3 DNA follows: TGTGCCAGCAGTATCGACACCGGGGAGCTGTTTTTT. Amino acid sequence: CASSIDTGELFF.

This clone was counted only a few times. The chain links TRBV28 to TRBJ2-7; possible D gene TRBD1, 5 bases. The V and J ends lost 4 bases and 3 bases respectively, with 16 bases between them. This CDR3 comprises 15 residues. The germline V gene has CDR1 MDHEN and CDR2 SYDVKM. This CDR3 is CASSSPAQGSYEQYV. CDR3 nucleotides: TGTGCCAGCAGTTCCCCCGCGCAGGGCAGCTACGAGCAGTACGTC.

This chain uses TRBV4-1 with TRBJ1-1; TRBD1 matches at 8 bases. Germline CDR1 reads MGHRA; CDR2 reads YSYEKL. The CDR3 runs 15 residues. The J segment lost 7 bases and the V segment lost 2 bases, leaving 9 bases of the junction unmatched. In nucleotides, the CDR3 is TGCGCCAGCAGCCAAAAGGCACAGGGGGTCGGTGAAGCTTTCTTT. It encodes CASSQKAQGVGEAFF.

This clone was counted a single time. The genes are TRBV6-5 and TRBJ1-5; 8 bases fit TRBD1. Looked up from germline, CDR1 is MNHEY and CDR2 is SVGAGI. The V gene end was trimmed by 6 bases and the J gene end by 6 bases; junction bases not matched to a gene: 4. The CDR3 covers 13 residues. CDR3 protein: CASRSDRVQPQHF. The CDR3 DNA reads as TGTGCCAGCAGATCGGACAGGGTTCAGCCCCAGCATTTT.

This sequence joins TRBV28 and TRBJ1-1; possibly TRBD1 for D (5 bases). V lost 4 bases, J lost 3 bases, and 9 bases lay in between. Germline-derived CDR1 and CDR2 are MDHEN and SYDVKM. The CDR3 sequence is 13 residues long. The CDR3 region is CASSSPGYTEAFF. In nucleotides, the CDR3 is TGTGCCAGCAGTTCTCCAGGGTACACTGAAGCTTTCTTT.

This chain links TRBV7-9 with TRBJ1-2, with D tentatively TRBD1 (5 bases). This CDR3 has 15 residues. CDR1 is SEHNR, CDR2 FQNEAQ, per germline (reference sequence). The V end lost 5 bases, the J end lost 2 bases, and 15 bases lay between the germline ends. CDR3 protein: CASSPPGLLNYGYTF. The DNA of the CDR3 is TGTGCCAGCAGCCCACCGGGACTTCTAAACTATGGCTACACCTTC.

This chain connects TRBV7-2 to TRBJ2-5, with TRBD1 as a possible D gene (5 bases). Germline V lookup: CDR1 SGHTA, CDR2 FQGNSA. The CDR3 is 15 amino acids. Between the trimmed V and J ends, which lost 1 base and 2 bases, there was a span of 11 bases. CDR3 sequence reads: CASSLDGRAQETQYF. CDR3 sequence (DNA): TGTGCCAGCAGCTTAGACGGCAGGGCTCAAGAGACCCAGTACTTC.

This clone was seen once. The V call is TRBV18, the J call TRBJ2-5, with D maybe TRBD2 (5 bases). TRBJ2-7 explains the end of the DNA better; the J call may be wrong. Germline CDR1 and CDR2: KGHSH and LQKENI. The CDR3 extends over 12 amino acids. CDR3 bases: TGTGCCAGCTCACCAGCGGGTTACGAGCAGTACTTC. Its translation: CASSPAGYEQYF.

This rearrangement joins TRBV7-8 to TRBJ1-1; TRBD1 matches 7 bases. The CDR3 contains 16 residues. Germline CDR1 reads SGHVS; CDR2 reads FQNEAQ. The V gene end was trimmed by 5 bases and the J gene end by 5 bases; junction bases not matched to a gene: 14. The CDR3 DNA reads TGTGCCAGCAGCCCTGGACAGGATCGAGGTTGGACTGAAGCTTTCTTT. Encoded protein: CASSPGQDRGWTEAFF.

The V gene is TRBV4-1, the J gene TRBJ1-4; 7 nucleotides match TRBD1. This CDR3 region has 15 residues. V shed 4 bases, J shed 5 bases, and the junction held 7 bases outside the gene matches. Germline loops: CDR1 MGHRA, CDR2 YSYEKL. DNA for the CDR3: TGCGCCAGCAGCCCACAGGGGTTGTACAATGAAAAACTGTTTTTT. Its translation: CASSPQGLYNEKLFF.

V and J are TRBV4-1 and TRBJ1-1; D gene unclear. V was cut by 3 bases and J by 2 bases, with 13 bases left in between. There are 15 residues in the CDR3. CDR1 and CDR2 from the germline V gene are MGHRA and YSYEKL. CDR3 nucleotide sequence: TGCGCCAGCAGCCACAGAACAGCAGAAAACACTGAAGCTTTCTTT. This encodes CASSHRTAENTEAFF.